This T cell receptor beta chain came from a study of TIL therapy for anti-PD-1-resistant metastatic lung cancer. Study overall: Most patients had lung adenocarcinoma; a handful of tumors were EGFR-mutant, two ALK-rearranged; half smoked currently or formerly.

Germline-derived CDR1 and CDR2 are SGHNT and YYREEE (reference sequence). The CDR3 totals 16 residues. The V end lost 3 bases, the J end lost 1 base, and 13 bases lay between the germline ends. This was the immunoSEQ v3 assay. Each library reached some 2.1 million read pairs, or about 5-6 million at deep level. The method was immunoSEQ multiplex PCR; TCRdb's version includes in-frame clones alone and lacks a portion of them. The sample has about 57,000 clones, approximately 79% seen once. Stated time point: pre-treatment sample, taken before nivolumab and TIL therapy. The sample in question was blood, obtained at baseline. The source of this sequence is a woman aged 30 to 85 with non-small cell lung cancer. This sequence joins TRBV5-4 and TRBJ2-2; TRBD1 or TRBD2 may be the D gene (7 bases each). The DNA of the CDR3 is TGTGCCAGCAGCTGGGGGGGACAGAAGAACACCGGGGAGCTGTTTTTT. Its translation: CASSWGGQKNTGELFF. The variable domain in full, with the rest retrieved from reference TRBV5-4 and TRBJ2-2, is ETGVTQSPTHLIKTRGQQVTLRCSSQSGHNTVSWYQQALGQGPQFIFQYYREEENGRGNFPPRFSGLQFPNYSSELNVNALELDDSALYLCASSWGGQKNTGELFFGEGSRLTVL.